This record concerns one T cell receptor (beta chain) sequence. Germline CDR1 is LNHDA and CDR2 is SQIVND (reference sequence). The CDR3 runs to 18 residues. V was pared by 2 bases and J by 1 base, with 20 bases between. This specimen belongs to a study of blood T cell repertoires in COVID-19. Whole-study context: Specimens from acute and convalescent COVID-19 originated in the United States, Italy and Spain. PBMCs, B-cell-depleted T cells, or T cells were the source of the cDNA or gDNA that made up the material.

In the original processing: Estimation of nucleated cell counts relied on the amplification of reference gene primers. Sequencing used immunoSEQ multiplex PCR; TCRdb keeps in-frame clones, though not all of them. Clone size and the V and J calls come from that table; the DNA yielded D and trimming. The table lists approximately 68,000 clones, roughly 86% of them singletons. This clonotype originated in a woman aged 60-75 years with acute or convalescent COVID-19. The sample comprised peripheral blood. V gene TRBV19 combines with J gene TRBJ1-1, with D perhaps matching TRBD1 (6 bases). CDR3 nucleotide sequence: TGTGCCAGTAGTATACGCCTACAGGGAAGTTCCTCGAACACTGAAGCTTTCTTT. Its protein product is CASSIRLQGSSSNTEAFF.